This T cell receptor (beta chain) emerged from a study of blood T cell repertoires in COVID-19. Overall study context: Italy, Spain and the United States were the sources of the convalescent and acute COVID-19 samples. The cDNA or gDNA used as material had been derived from T cells, B-cell-depleted T cells, or PBMCs.

Original data processing: By means of reference gene primer amplification, nucleated cell counts were estimated. Generated by immunoSEQ multiplex PCR, the TCRdb table keeps only in-frame clones and is missing some. That table furnishes V, J and clone size, whereas the DNA furnished D and trimming. Of about 120,000 clones listed, over 80% were seen once; the top ten hold 25% to 30%. The CDR3 contains 16 residues. V lost 2 bases and J lost 1, with 14 bases in between. CDR1 and CDR2 (germline): MNHEY, SVGAGI. This rearrangement joins TRBV6-5 to TRBJ1-1, with D maybe TRBD1 (5 bases). Sequenced input: peripheral blood. This TCR was sampled from a woman in her 70s with acute or convalescent COVID-19. The CDR3 spells CASSYMGLNGNTEAFF. CDR3 in DNA: TGTGCCAGCAGTTACATGGGACTTAATGGGAACACTGAAGCTTTCTTT.